Listed below are T cell receptor beta chains from one sample, sequenced in a study of shared clonotypes between healthy human individuals. Measured with immunoSEQ multiplex PCR; TCRdb has only the in-frame clones, and not every one. Here the sample spans about 580,000 clones, about 98% being singletons. The material sequenced was naive CD8+ T cells sorted from blood. The receptor set was obtained from a man aged 25-45 years in good health. Each CDR3 is given with its conserved first and last residue. The D gene is left open where the match is weak. Not all rows give a size; the values are once, few, many and, for expanded clones, a class.

d_gene | len | j_gene | v_gene | abundance | CDR3nt | CDR3aa
TRBD1 | 15 | TRBJ2-3 | TRBV4-1 | - | TGCGCCAGCAGCCTACGGGACAGTTTCACAGATACGCAGTATTTT | CASSLRDSFTDTQYF
- | 11 | TRBJ2-2 | TRBV29-1 | - | TGCAGCGTTGAACTGGGCGGGGAGCTGTTTTTT | CSVELGGELFF
- | 16 | TRBJ2-7 | TRBV6-6 | - | TGTGCCAGCAGTTACTCGGTAGGCGGCAGGGCGCACGAGCAGTACTTC | CASSYSVGGRAHEQYF
- | 12 | TRBJ2-7 | TRBV7-9 | - | TGTGCCAGCAGCCTGCAGTCCTACGAGCAGTACTTC | CASSLQSYEQYF
- | 17 | TRBJ2-3 | TRBV11-2 | - | TGTGCCAGCAGCCTTCCCTTAGCGGACTCTAGCACAGATACGCAGTATTTT | CASSLPLADSSTDTQYF
- | 15 | TRBJ1-1 | TRBV5-1 | - | TGCGCCAGCAGCTCAGAGCGGGGGGCGGTGACTGAAGCTTTCTTT | CASSSERGAVTEAFF
- | 13 | TRBJ2-7 | TRBV4-1 | once | TGCGCCAGCAGCCCTTCGGGGTTTGACGAGCAGTACTTC | CASSPSGFDEQYF
- | 15 | TRBJ1-1 | TRBV5-1 | - | TGCGCCAGCAGCTTGGGTCCCGGGATGGGTACTGAAGCTTTCTTT | CASSLGPGMGTEAFF
- | 15 | TRBJ1-1 | TRBV6-5 | - | TGTGCCAGCAGTTACAATCGTGAAACGGGCGCTGAAGCTTTCTTT | CASSYNRETGAEAFF
- | 13 | TRBJ1-5 | TRBV10-3 | - | TGTGCCATCAGGACGGATAGCAATCAGCCCCAGCATTTT | CAIRTDSNQPQHF
TRBD1 | 15 | TRBJ1-5 | TRBV7-6 | - | TGTGCCAGCAGCCGAGGGACAGACAGCAATCAGCCCCAGCATTTT | CASSRGTDSNQPQHF
TRBD1 | 18 | TRBJ2-1 | TRBV14 | - | TGTGCCAGCAGCAAGACAGGGAACGTGGGGAGCTCCTACAATGAGCAGTTCTTC | CASSKTGNVGSSYNEQFF
- | 11 | TRBJ2-7 | TRBV6-1 | - | TGTGCCATTCTTCAGGGGTACGAGCAGTACTTC | CAILQGYEQYF
TRBD1 | 15 | TRBJ1-4 | TRBV6-5 | - | TGTGCCAGCAGTACGGGGACAGCAGATGATGAAAAACTGTTTTTT | CASSTGTADDEKLFF
- | 13 | TRBJ2-1 | TRBV27 | - | TGTGCCAGCAGTTTCGACACCTACAATGAGCAGTTCTTC | CASSFDTYNEQFF
- | 13 | TRBJ2-7 | TRBV4-1 | - | TGCGCCAGCAGCCAACTGGACAACTACGAGCAGTACTTC | CASSQLDNYEQYF
TRBD1 | 15 | TRBJ2-3 | TRBV11-1 | - | TGTGCCAGCAGCTTTGGACAGGGCGGGACAGATACGCAGTATTTT | CASSFGQGGTDTQYF
- | 13 | TRBJ1-2 | TRBV9 | - | TGTGCCAGCAGCGTTGAGGGGACCTATGGCTACACCTTC | CASSVEGTYGYTF
- | 16 | TRBJ1-2 | TRBV2 | - | TGTGCCAGCAGGGTAGCTAGGCTAGGCCGAGACTATGGCTACACCTTC | CASRVARLGRDYGYTF
- | 18 | TRBJ2-2 | TRBV11-2 | - | TGTGCCAGCAGCTGGGGGCGGAGGGGAGCGATGTATTCCGGGGAGCTGTTTTTT | CASSWGRRGAMYSGELFF
- | 16 | TRBJ2-3 | TRBV6-5 | - | TGTGCCAGCAGTTACGGAGGGCCCTGGAGCACAGATACGCAGTATTTT | CASSYGGPWSTDTQYF
TRBD2 | 17 | TRBJ2-1 | TRBV4-1 | - | TGCGCCAGCAGCCACCAAGGACTAGCGGGAGTTTACAATGAGCAGTTCTTC | CASSHQGLAGVYNEQFF
TRBD2 | 16 | TRBJ2-7 | TRBV11-2 | - | TGTGCCAGCAGCTTAGATCGGGGGGGTCTTTACCACGAGCAGTACTTC | CASSLDRGGLYHEQYF
TRBD1 | 15 | TRBJ2-1 | TRBV9 | - | TGTGCCAGCAGTTTACAGGGGGTAAACTACAATGAGCAGTTCTTC | CASSLQGVNYNEQFF
- | 15 | TRBJ2-1 | TRBV9 | - | TGTGCCAGCAGCCTCGGTCAGGATCTCTTTAATGAGCAGTTCTTC | CASSLGQDLFNEQFF
TRBD1 | 18 | TRBJ2-6 | TRBV18 | - | TGTGCCAGCTCACTTGATTGGACAGGATCTGCTGGGGCCAACGTCCTGACTTTC | CASSLDWTGSAGANVLTF
- | 13 | TRBJ2-7 | TRBV29-1 | - | TGCAGCGTTGAGTTTGACAGATCCTACGAGCAGTACTTC | CSVEFDRSYEQYF
- | 14 | TRBJ2-1 | TRBV7-7 | - | TGTGCTAGCAGCGCCGAGCTAGCTCCCAATGAGCAGTTCTTC | CASSAELAPNEQFF
- | 15 | TRBJ2-7 | TRBV9 | - | TGTGCCAGCAGCGTAGCGGCGGCTGCCTCCTACGAGCAGTACTTC | CASSVAAAASYEQYF
- | 15 | TRBJ2-3 | TRBV29-1 | - | TGCAGCGCTACTTTACAGGGCCCTGGCACAGATACGCAGTATTTT | CSATLQGPGTDTQYF
- | 12 | TRBJ2-1 | TRBV5-1 | - | TGCGCCAGCAGCTTGTCCGGGGACTTACAGTTCTTC | CASSLSGDLQFF
- | 13 | TRBJ2-2 | TRBV27 | - | TGTGCCAGCAGTTGGACCCGTACCGGGGAGCTGTTTTTT | CASSWTRTGELFF
- | 13 | TRBJ2-7 | TRBV10-3 | - | TGTGCCATCAGTGAGGGATTAGCCTACGAGCAGTACTTC | CAISEGLAYEQYF
- | 12 | TRBJ1-4 | TRBV10-3 | - | TGTGCCATCAGTGAGTCAAGTGAAAAACTGTTTTTT | CAISESSEKLFF
- | 15 | TRBJ2-7 | TRBV6-1 | - | TGTGCCAGCAGTGAAGAGTGGCAGGCGTCCTGCGAGCAGTACTTC | CASSEEWQASCEQYF
- | 12 | TRBJ1-5 | TRBV27 | - | TGTGCCAGCAGCCCCCCAAATCAGCCCCAGCATTTT | CASSPPNQPQHF
- | 15 | TRBJ2-2 | TRBV30 | - | TGTGCCTGGTCGACAGGTGTGTCGGACACCGGGGAGCTGTTTTTT | CAWSTGVSDTGELFF
- | 15 | TRBJ1-4 | TRBV5-1 | - | TGCGCCAGCAGCTTCGGGGAGGGGAAGATGGAAAAACTGTTTTTT | CASSFGEGKMEKLFF
- | 16 | TRBJ2-3 | TRBV11-2 | - | TGTGCCAGCAGCTTGAGAGCGGATTCTAGCACAGATACGCAGTATTTT | CASSLRADSSTDTQYF
- | 15 | TRBJ1-5 | TRBV28 | - | TGTGCCAGCACCCCGCGGGGGGGGCGCGCTCAGCCCCAGCATTTT | CASTPRGGRAQPQHF
TRBD1 | 16 | TRBJ2-7 | TRBV6-5 | - | TGTGCCAGCAGTTACTCGTGGGACAGAGGTACCTACGAGCAGTACTTC | CASSYSWDRGTYEQYF
TRBD1 | 16 | TRBJ2-1 | TRBV7-2 | - | TGTGCCAGCAGCTTAGACGCCGGGACAGGGAGGAATGAGCAGTTCTTC | CASSLDAGTGRNEQFF
- | 12 | TRBJ2-1 | TRBV12-5 | once | TGTGCTAGTGGTTTCAGGGGAAGTGAGCAGTTCTTC | CASGFRGSEQFF
- | 16 | TRBJ2-7 | TRBV6-1 | - | TGTGCCAGCAGTGAAACCCTACAGGGACTCGGGTACGAGCAGTACTTC | CASSETLQGLGYEQYF
- | 14 | TRBJ2-5 | TRBV6-1 | - | TGTGCCAGCAGTGAATGGAGGGGCCAAGAGACCCAGTACTTC | CASSEWRGQETQYF
TRBD2 | 19 | TRBJ2-1 | TRBV5-1 | - | TGCGCCAGCAGCCCGTTGACTAGCGGGAGGGCCCTCAGGGACAATGAGCAGTTCTTC | CASSPLTSGRALRDNEQFF
- | 14 | TRBJ1-1 | TRBV13 | - | TGTGCCAGCAGCCCCGGATTAAGGAACACTGAAGCTTTCTTT | CASSPGLRNTEAFF
TRBD1 | 18 | TRBJ2-5 | TRBV5-1 | once | TGCGCCAGCAGCTTGGACGGGCTACGGGACAGGGCAAGAGGGACCCAGTACTTC | CASSLDGLRDRARGTQYF
- | 12 | TRBJ2-7 | TRBV9 | - | TGTGCCAGCAGCGGGACCTCTTACGAGCAGTACTTC | CASSGTSYEQYF
TRBD2 | 17 | TRBJ2-1 | TRBV29-1 | - | TGCAGCGTTGACGGGCTGGGTCTAGCGGGGCGCTACAATGAGCAGTTCTTC | CSVDGLGLAGRYNEQFF
TRBD2 | 15 | TRBJ2-7 | TRBV2 | few | TGTGCCGCTAGGGGAAGACTAGCCTCCTTCTACGAGCAGTACTTC | CAARGRLASFYEQYF
TRBD2 | 11 | TRBJ2-1 | TRBV11-2 | - | TGTGCCAGCAGCTTAAGCGGGGGGCAGTTCTTC | CASSLSGGQFF
- | 11 | TRBJ2-7 | TRBV5-1 | - | TGCGCCAGCAGCGCGGACGGCGAGCAGTACTTC | CASSADGEQYF
- | 14 | TRBJ2-7 | TRBV9 | - | TGTGCCAGCAGCGGAGGGGTTAGCTCCTACGAGCAGTACTTC | CASSGGVSSYEQYF
TRBD1 | 18 | TRBJ1-2 | TRBV2 | - | TGTGCCAGCAGTACCTTGGACAGGGTGGGCATACGGGACTATGGCTACACCTTC | CASSTLDRVGIRDYGYTF
- | 15 | TRBJ2-1 | TRBV10-3 | - | TGTGCCATCGGCCTTGGGGGAGAAGGCTACAATGAGCAGTTCTTC | CAIGLGGEGYNEQFF
- | 18 | TRBJ1-5 | TRBV7-2 | - | TGTGCCAGCAGCTTAGAGGGGGTAGGGGCTATTGGCAATCAGCCCCAGCATTTT | CASSLEGVGAIGNQPQHF
TRBD1 | 17 | TRBJ2-3 | TRBV11-2 | once | TGTGCCAGCAGCACCCCTCTCCCGGGACAGGGAGAAAATACGCAGTATTTT | CASSTPLPGQGENTQYF
TRBD1 | 15 | TRBJ1-5 | TRBV19 | - | TGTGCCAGTAGTGTGGGACAGGGATCGGCTCAGCCCCAGCATTTT | CASSVGQGSAQPQHF